One sample yielded the 10 T cell receptor beta chains listed below, sequenced in a study of PD-1 blockade in classical Hodgkin lymphoma. The table came from immunoSEQ multiplex PCR; TCRdb's copy has only in-frame clones and leaves some out. The table lists around 23,000 clones, around nine tenths of them singletons, with about 7% in the top ten. This sample's time point: newly diagnosed, previously untreated cHL patient sample. It was by magnetic negative selection that CD8+ T cells were isolated from thawed PBMCs. Source material: CD8+ T cells from blood. These TCRs come from a human donor with classical Hodgkin lymphoma.

The chain is built from TRBV6-5 and TRBJ1-1; D not certain. This CDR3 has 14 residues. Germline-derived CDR1 and CDR2 are MNHEY and SVGAGI. The V and J ends lost 2 bases and 5 bases respectively, with 12 bases between them. The CDR3 sequence: CASSYGWELTEAFF. For the CDR3, the DNA is TGTGCCAGCAGTTACGGATGGGAGTTAACTGAAGCTTTCTTT.

With respect to this clone: The limits of the CDR3 on the DNA are not certain, so only TCRdb's listed CDR3 is given. V is TRBV5-5 and J is TRBJ2-2. Looked up from germline, CDR1 is SGHKS and CDR2 is YYEKEE (reference sequence). From its first to its last residue, the CDR3 has 15 amino acids. The CDR3 loop is CASSQHFGNTGELFF.

The gene calls are TRBV9 and TRBJ2-5, with 7 nucleotides matching TRBD1. This CDR3 has 17 amino acids. CDR1 and CDR2 (germline): SGDLS, YYNGEE. The junction had 12 bases not matched to a gene; V was cut back by 1 base and J by 3 bases. Here the CDR3 DNA reads TGTGCCAGCAGCGTACTCGGGACAGCAATAGACAAAGAGACCCAGTACTTC. Translation gives CASSVLGTAIDKETQYF.

The rearrangement joins TRBV10-2 to TRBJ1-2; D possibly corresponds to TRBD1 (5 bases). Deletions cut 7 bases from V and 8 bases from J, with 17 bases between. This CDR3 has 13 residues. Germline CDR1 is WSHSY and CDR2 is SAAADI. The CDR3 bases are TGCGCCAGCAAGACAGTCCCGGGAGAAGGCTACACCTTC. Translation gives CASKTVPGEGYTF.

This clone was observed once. This rearrangement joins TRBV11-2 to TRBJ2-1; D perhaps matches TRBD2 (7 bases). Germline loops: CDR1 SGHAT, CDR2 FQNNGV. V was trimmed by 3 bases and J by 3 bases, leaving 18 bases between them. The CDR3 totals 17 residues. CDR3 DNA sequence: TGTGCCAGCAGCTTCACCGTAGGGGGGGGGTACTACAATGAGCAGTTCTTC. Its protein is CASSFTVGGGYYNEQFF.

The chain has TRBV19 and TRBJ1-2, with D uncertain. The length of the CDR3 is 14 residues. Trimming took off 1 base at V and 2 bases at J, with 8 bases between the two ends. CDR1 is LNHDA and CDR2 is SQIVND in the germline V gene (reference sequence). The CDR3 protein is CASSIGNGNYGYTF. In DNA form, the CDR3 reads TGTGCCAGTAGTATAGGGAACGGCAACTATGGCTACACCTTC.

The rearrangement links TRBV9 to TRBJ2-7; D gene unclear. The CDR3 spans 15 residues. The germline V and J ends were trimmed by 0 bases and 7 bases, with 17 bases remaining between them. Germline assignment: CDR1 SGDLS and CDR2 YYNGEE. The CDR3 coding sequence is TGTGCCAGCAGCGTAGGGGTGGAACAACTACGGGAGCAGTACTTC. It encodes CASSVGVEQLREQYF.

The chain has TRBV7-9 and TRBJ2-5; 10 nucleotides match TRBD2. CDR1 and CDR2 (germline): SEHNR, FQNEAQ (reference sequence). V trimming: 6 bases; J trimming: 2 bases; junction bases outside the gene matches: 6. The CDR3 length is 15 residues. The CDR3 loop is CASSHLAGEQETQYF. The CDR3 nucleotides are TGTGCCAGCAGTCATCTAGCGGGGGAACAAGAGACCCAGTACTTC.

This chain joins TRBV27 and TRBJ2-1; 8 bases are shared with TRBD1. The germline V gene encodes CDR1 MNHEY and CDR2 SMNVEV (reference sequence). The V gene end was trimmed by 5 bases and the J gene end by 0 bases; junction bases not matched to a gene: 3. The CDR3 contains 15 residues. Written as DNA, the CDR3 is TGTGCCAGCAGTCGACAGGGGAGCTCCTACAATGAGCAGTTCTTC. This sequence encodes CASSRQGSSYNEQFF.

The V gene is TRBV28, the J gene TRBJ2-1, with a possible D match to TRBD2 (6 bases). This CDR3 is 14 amino acids long. The germline gives CDR1 MDHEN, CDR2 SYDVKM. V was pared by 2 bases and J by 9 bases, with 14 bases between. CDR3 DNA: TGTGCCAGCAGTTTAGGAGGGCAGAATCGTGAGCAGTTCTTC. This codes for CASSLGGQNREQFF. Looking up the rest from reference TRBV28 and TRBJ2-1 gives the full variable domain: DVKVTQSSRYLVKRTGEKVFLECVQDMDHENMFWYRQDPGLGLRLIYFSYDVKMKEKGDIPEGYSVSREKKERFSLILESASTNQTSMYLCASSLGGQNREQFFGPGTRLTVL.